A selection of T cell receptor beta chains follows, all from one sample in a study of blood T cell repertoires in COVID-19. The table came from immunoSEQ multiplex PCR; TCRdb's copy has only in-frame clones and leaves some out. The table lists 650,000 to 800,000 clones, 75% to 90% of them singletons. The sequencing input was peripheral blood. All receptors derive from a woman younger than 35 with acute or convalescent COVID-19. Each CDR3 is given with its conserved first and last residue. D genes are given only for firm matches. Expanded clones are given a class, and other clones once, few, many or no size at all.

d_call,v_call,clone_size,cdr3_length,j_call,cdr3_nt,cdr3_aa
TRBD2,TRBV7-2,-,17,TRBJ2-3,TGTGCCAGCAGCTTAGAACGACTAGCGGCGGGCACAGATACGCAGTATTTT,CASSLERLAAGTDTQYF
-,TRBV12-3/TRBV12-4,-,12,TRBJ2-1,TGTGCCAGCAGTTACCTCGGGGGTGAGCAGTTCTTC,CASSYLGGEQFF
-,TRBV7-2,-,14,TRBJ1-2,TGTGCCAGCAGCTTAGCCGGGGGAGTGGGAGGCTACACCTTC,CASSLAGGVGGYTF
-,TRBV12-3/TRBV12-4,few,12,TRBJ1-1,TGTGCCAGCAGCTCCGGAGGAGGACCAGCTTTCTTT,CASSSGGGPAFF
TRBD2,TRBV6-5,-,15,TRBJ2-3,TGTGCCAGCGGGACTAGCGGGGGATACACAGATACGCAGTATTTT,CASGTSGGYTDTQYF
TRBD1,TRBV10-3,-,18,TRBJ2-7,TGTGCCATCAGAGACTCAGGGGGCTCCGGAGTCGGCTCCTACGAGCAGTACTTC,CAIRDSGGSGVGSYEQYF
TRBD2,TRBV27,-,20,TRBJ2-1,TGTGCCAGCCAGTTTATAGGGATGGGACGGAGCCGATCGGGGGGGGGTGAGCAGTTCTTC,CASQFIGMGRSRSGGGEQFF
-,TRBV21-1,-,18,TRBJ1-5,TGTGCCAGCAGCCTCCGGGACAGCGTCCTATATAGCAATCAGCCCCAGCATTTT,CASSLRDSVLYSNQPQHF
TRBD1,TRBV6-5,-,15,TRBJ1-1,TGTGCCAGCAGTTACTCCGGCAGGGGGGACACTGAAGCTTTCTTT,CASSYSGRGDTEAFF
-,TRBV5-1,-,15,TRBJ2-3,TGCGCCAGCAGCCTAAAGGACAGTCCGGGAGATACGCAGTATTTT,CASSLKDSPGDTQYF
-,TRBV19,-,12,TRBJ2-1,TGTGCCAGTAGTAACCGGGACAATGAGCAGTTCTTC,CASSNRDNEQFF
-,TRBV14,-,14,TRBJ2-1,TGTGCCAGCAGCCTCGTCGACACCCCTCCGAGACAGTTCTTC,CASSLVDTPPRQFF
TRBD1,TRBV12-5,-,14,TRBJ2-3,TGTGCTAGTGGTGGACAGGGAGGCACAGATACGCAGTATTTT,CASGGQGGTDTQYF
-,TRBV21-1,-,16,TRBJ2-7,TGTGCCAGCAGCAGTAACAGGGGTCGCCTAGACTACGAGCAGTACTTC,CASSSNRGRLDYEQYF
TRBD1,TRBV6-5,-,15,TRBJ1-5,TGTGCCAGCAGTTACTCCCAGGGGGATGCACAGCCCCAGCATTTT,CASSYSQGDAQPQHF
TRBD2,TRBV24-1,-,17,TRBJ2-3,TGTGCCACCAGTGATCCCCGCGCGGGGGGGATCACAGATACGCAGTATTTT,CATSDPRAGGITDTQYF
-,TRBV5-1,once,18,TRBJ1-5,TGCGCCAGCAGCTTGGATAGCGGACGGACTTATAGCAATCAGCCCCAGCATTTT,CASSLDSGRTYSNQPQHF
TRBD2,TRBV7-6,-,15,TRBJ2-3,TGTGCCAGCAGCCTTGGCACTAGCGGGGCAGATACGCAGTATTTT,CASSLGTSGADTQYF
TRBD1,TRBV5-1,-,13,TRBJ1-1,TGCGCCAGCGGGGAGACAGGGGGCACTGAAGCTTTCTTT,CASGETGGTEAFF
TRBD2,TRBV5-5,-,19,TRBJ2-1,TGTGCCAGCAGGACTAGCGGGGGGTCCCCCTTATACTCCTACAATGAGCAGTTCTTC,CASRTSGGSPLYSYNEQFF
-,TRBV24-1,-,18,TRBJ1-2,TGTGCCACCAGTGATTCGGCGGGCAGGGGAATGGGGGACTATGGCTACACCTTC,CATSDSAGRGMGDYGYTF
-,TRBV6-1,-,16,TRBJ2-2,TGTGCCAGCAGTGATCAGGCCCGGATGAACACCGGGGAGCTGTTTTTT,CASSDQARMNTGELFF
-,TRBV2,-,14,TRBJ1-2,TGTGCCAGCAGTGAATCGGGGACAAACTATGGCTACACCTTC,CASSESGTNYGYTF